This TCR beta chain was sequenced during a study of graft-versus-host responses after intestinal transplantation. The protocol was immunoSEQ multiplex PCR, while the TCRdb copy is restricted to in-frame clones and leaves out a portion. Here the sample spans about 100,000 clones, approximately 86% being singletons. Germline CDR1 is LGHNT and CDR2 is FRNRAP. The CDR3 consists of 13 residues. About this clone itself: Its antigen is as yet unknown. At one end, the junction sequence differs from germline, possibly due to a read error. Other DNA sequences in the same sample also yield this CDR3.

This material consisted of unstimulated CD4+ T cells sorted from spleen or lymph node cells, taken before transplant. This TCR was sampled from a human donor who was the organ donor for an intestinal transplant. The V call is TRBV12-5, the J call TRBJ1-5; D is undetermined. The CDR3 nucleotides are TGCGCTAGTGGTCAATCTCCCCGGCAGCCCCAGCATTTT. Translation gives CASGQSPRQPQHF.